The T cell receptor (beta chain) described here comes from a study of blood T cells in healthy people across ages. This clonotype was detected only a few times. A second about 7 to 11 cycle PCR used barcoded and J-beta primers. Every individual sample yielded 2.5 million or more paired-end reads (each containing CDR3). Each CDR3 protein is one row after TCRdb ran MiXCR on the 5' RACE reads. Altogether about 1,600,000 distinct CDR3 sequences are present, approximately 42% being singletons, with the ten largest covering roughly 8.2%. Germline-derived CDR1 and CDR2 are SGHKS and YYEKEE (reference sequence). Trimming left V 0 bases short and J 1 base short, with 7 bases between. CDR3 size: 15 residues.

The sequence came from a woman aged 18 to 35 in good health. The source material was blood. V is TRBV5-5 and J is TRBJ2-2; D not resolved. The CDR3 DNA is TGTGCCAGCAGCTTGGGACACTTGAACACCGGGGAGCTGTTTTTT. It translates to CASSLGHLNTGELFF. Full variable domain (remainder filled in from reference TRBV5-5 and TRBJ2-2): DAGVTQSPTHLIKTRGQQVTLRCSPISGHKSVSWYQQVLGQGPQFIFQYYEKEERGRGNFPDRFSARQFPNYSSELNVNALLLGDSALYLCASSLGHLNTGELFFGEGSRLTVL.